This record concerns one TCR beta chain sequence. Data came from immunoSEQ multiplex PCR; TCRdb stores just in-frame clones and leaves some out. The table includes fewer than 80,000 clones, under 90% detected once. The V and J ends lost 3 bases and 6 bases, in that order; junction bases with no gene match: 5. The CDR3 has 14 residues. CDR1 is SGHTA, CDR2 FQGNSA, per germline. These data come from a study of OX40 agonist ivuxolimab in advanced cancers. The chain is built from TRBV7-2 and TRBJ2-1; 7 bases fit TRBD1. The sequencing used CD4+ or CD8+ T cells sorted from blood, collected in a trial of the OX40 agonist ivuxolimab. This TCR was recovered from an adult with an advanced solid tumor such as melanoma, head and neck, liver or kidney cancer. The CDR3 here is CASSLTGLSNEQFF. The CDR3 coding sequence is TGTGCCAGCAGCTTGACAGGGTTGAGCAATGAGCAGTTCTTC.